One T cell receptor (beta chain) is described in this entry. Its antigen remains unidentified. The source of the sample is a study of identical twins. CDR1 and CDR2 (germline): SGHNT, YYREEE (reference sequence). After removal of 4 bases from V and 2 bases from J, the junction contained 6 bases not matched to a gene. The length of the CDR3 is 16 residues. cDNA molecules carried unique molecular identifiers, and template switching added a universal primer site. From the 5' RACE reads, TCRdb called clonotypes with MiXCR, one entry per CDR3 protein. The profile shows 420,000 or so distinct CDR3 sequences, 15% to 20% of them singletons. General observations from the study: Out-of-frame alpha sequences common to twins exhibited a surplus of low generation probability. A lower insertion count was a feature of abundant cord blood beta clonotypes, with no such feature in memory repertoires.

The receptor was derived from a man aged 45-65 years in good health. The J gene is TRBJ2-1, the V gene TRBV5-4; 10 nucleotides align to TRBD2. The specimen sequenced was naive T cells sorted from blood. The CDR3 DNA follows: TGTGCCAGCAGCCATCTAAGCGGGGGGGCCTACAATGAGCAGTTCTTC. Its translation: CASSHLSGGAYNEQFF. The whole variable domain, filled in from reference TRBV5-4 and TRBJ2-1, reads ETGVTQSPTHLIKTRGQQVTLRCSSQSGHNTVSWYQQALGQGPQFIFQYYREEENGRGNFPPRFSGLQFPNYSSELNVNALELDDSALYLCASSHLSGGAYNEQFFGPGTRLTVL.